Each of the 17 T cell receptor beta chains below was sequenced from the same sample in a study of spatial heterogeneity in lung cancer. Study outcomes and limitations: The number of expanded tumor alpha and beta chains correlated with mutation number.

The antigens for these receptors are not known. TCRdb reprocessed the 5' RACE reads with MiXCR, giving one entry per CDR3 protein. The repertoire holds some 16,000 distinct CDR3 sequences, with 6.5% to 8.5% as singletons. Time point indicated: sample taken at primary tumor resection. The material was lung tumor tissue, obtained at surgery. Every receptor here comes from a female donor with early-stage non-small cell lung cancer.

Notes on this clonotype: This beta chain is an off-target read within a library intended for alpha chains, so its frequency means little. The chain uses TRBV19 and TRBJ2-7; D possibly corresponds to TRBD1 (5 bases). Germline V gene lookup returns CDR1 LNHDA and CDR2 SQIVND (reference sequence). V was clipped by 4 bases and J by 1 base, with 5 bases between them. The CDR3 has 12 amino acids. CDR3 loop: CASSKGSYEQYF. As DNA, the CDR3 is TGTGCCAGTAGTAAGGGGTCCTACGAGCAGTACTTC.

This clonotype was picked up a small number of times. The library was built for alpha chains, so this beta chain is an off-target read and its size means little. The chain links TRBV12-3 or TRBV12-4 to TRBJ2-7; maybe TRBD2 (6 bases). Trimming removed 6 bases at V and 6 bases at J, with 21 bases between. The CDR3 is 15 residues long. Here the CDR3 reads CASRSSTGLPGEQYF. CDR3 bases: TGTGCCAGCAGATCTTCTACGGGACTCCCCGGCGAGCAGTACTTC.

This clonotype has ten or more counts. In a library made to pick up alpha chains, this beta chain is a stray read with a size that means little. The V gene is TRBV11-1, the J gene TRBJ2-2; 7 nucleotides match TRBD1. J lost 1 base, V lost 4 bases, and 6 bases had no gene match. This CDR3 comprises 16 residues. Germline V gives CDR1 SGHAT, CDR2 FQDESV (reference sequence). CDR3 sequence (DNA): TGTGCCAGCAGCTGGAGGACAGGTCAGAACACCGGGGAGCTGTTTTTT. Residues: CASSWRTGQNTGELFF.

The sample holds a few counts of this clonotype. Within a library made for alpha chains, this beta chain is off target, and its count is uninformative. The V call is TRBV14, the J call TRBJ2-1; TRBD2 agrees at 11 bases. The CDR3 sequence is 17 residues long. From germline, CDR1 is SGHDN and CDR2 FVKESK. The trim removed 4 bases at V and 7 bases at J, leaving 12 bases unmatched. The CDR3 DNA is TGTGCCAGCAGCCTAAGAAGGAGCCTAGCGGGGGGTAATGAGCAGTTCTTC. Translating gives CASSLRRSLAGGNEQFF.

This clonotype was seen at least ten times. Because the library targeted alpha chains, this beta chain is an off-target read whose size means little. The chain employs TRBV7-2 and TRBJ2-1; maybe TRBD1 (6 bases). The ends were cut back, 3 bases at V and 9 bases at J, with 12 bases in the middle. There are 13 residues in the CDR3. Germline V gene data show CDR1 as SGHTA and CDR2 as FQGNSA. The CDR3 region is CASSFRGWGEQFF. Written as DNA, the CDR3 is TGTGCCAGCAGCTTCAGGGGCTGGGGTGAGCAGTTCTTC.

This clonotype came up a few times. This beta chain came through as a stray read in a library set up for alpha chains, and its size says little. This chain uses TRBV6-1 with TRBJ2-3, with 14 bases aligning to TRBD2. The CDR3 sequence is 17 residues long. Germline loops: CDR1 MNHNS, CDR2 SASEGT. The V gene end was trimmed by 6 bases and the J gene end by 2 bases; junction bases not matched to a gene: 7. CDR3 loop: CASSRTSGGFSTDTQYF. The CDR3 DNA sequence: TGTGCCAGCAGCCGGACTAGCGGGGGGTTTTCCACAGATACGCAGTATTTT.

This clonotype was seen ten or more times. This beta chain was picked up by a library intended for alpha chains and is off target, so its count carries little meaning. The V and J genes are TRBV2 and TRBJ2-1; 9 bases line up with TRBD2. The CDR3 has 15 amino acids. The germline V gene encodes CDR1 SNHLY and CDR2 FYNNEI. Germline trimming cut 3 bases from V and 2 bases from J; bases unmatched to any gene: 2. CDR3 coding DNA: TGTGCCAGCAGTGACAAGCGGGGGGCCTACAATGAGCAGTTCTTC. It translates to CASSDKRGAYNEQFF.

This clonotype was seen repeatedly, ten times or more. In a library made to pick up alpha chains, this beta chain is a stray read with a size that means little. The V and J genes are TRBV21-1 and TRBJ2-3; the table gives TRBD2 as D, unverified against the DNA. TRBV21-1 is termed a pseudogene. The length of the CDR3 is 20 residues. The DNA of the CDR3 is TGTGCCAGCAGCAAAGGGCAGTCCGCGGGGGAGGTACTTCCCGCAGATACGCAGTATTTT. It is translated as CASSKGQSAGEVLPADTQYF.

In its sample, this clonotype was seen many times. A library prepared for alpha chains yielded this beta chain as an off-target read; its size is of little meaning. CDR3 nucleotide sequence: TGCGCCAGCAGCGGGGACAGGAACACTGAAGCTTTCTTT. Translated, it gives CASSGDRNTEAFF. This sequence joins TRBV5-1 and TRBJ1-1; 7 bases agree with TRBD1. V lost 4 bases, J lost 1 base, and 1 base stayed unmatched. Germline V gene sequence: CDR1 SGHRS, CDR2 YFSETQ. The CDR3 covers 13 residues.

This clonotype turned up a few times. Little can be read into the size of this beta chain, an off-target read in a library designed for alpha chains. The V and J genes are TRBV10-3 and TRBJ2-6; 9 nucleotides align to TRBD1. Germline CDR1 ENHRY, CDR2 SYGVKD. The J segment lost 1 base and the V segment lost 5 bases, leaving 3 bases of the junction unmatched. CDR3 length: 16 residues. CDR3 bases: TGTGCCATCAGTACAGGGGGCGGGTCTGGGGCCAACGTCCTGACTTTC. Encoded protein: CAISTGGGSGANVLTF.

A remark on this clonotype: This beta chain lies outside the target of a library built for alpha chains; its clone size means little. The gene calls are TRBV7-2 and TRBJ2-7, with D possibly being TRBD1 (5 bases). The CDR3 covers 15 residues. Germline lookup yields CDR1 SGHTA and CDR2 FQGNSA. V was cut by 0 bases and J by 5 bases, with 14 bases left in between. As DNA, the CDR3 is TGTGCCAGCAGCTTAGCTGGGCAGGGTGTCCACGAGCAGTACTTC. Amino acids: CASSLAGQGVHEQYF.

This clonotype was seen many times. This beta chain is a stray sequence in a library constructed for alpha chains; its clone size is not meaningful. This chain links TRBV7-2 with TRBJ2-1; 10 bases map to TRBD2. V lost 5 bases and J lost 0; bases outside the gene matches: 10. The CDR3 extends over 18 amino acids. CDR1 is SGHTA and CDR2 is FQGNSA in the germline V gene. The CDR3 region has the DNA TGTGCCAGCAGCCCATGGAGGGCTAGCGGGGGCTCCTACAATGAGCAGTTCTTC. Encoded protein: CASSPWRASGGSYNEQFF.

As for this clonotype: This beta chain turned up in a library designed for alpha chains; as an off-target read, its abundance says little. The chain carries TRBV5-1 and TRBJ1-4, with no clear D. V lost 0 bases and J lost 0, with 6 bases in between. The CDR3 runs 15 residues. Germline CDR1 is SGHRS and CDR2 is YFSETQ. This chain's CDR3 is CASSLDFATNEKLFF. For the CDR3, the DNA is TGCGCCAGCAGCTTGGACTTTGCAACTAATGAAAAACTGTTTTTT.

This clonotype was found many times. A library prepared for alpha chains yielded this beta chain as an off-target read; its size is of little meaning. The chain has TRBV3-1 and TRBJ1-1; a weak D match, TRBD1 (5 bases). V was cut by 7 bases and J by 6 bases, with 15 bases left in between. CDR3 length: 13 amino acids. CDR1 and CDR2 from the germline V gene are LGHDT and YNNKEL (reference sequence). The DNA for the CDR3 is TGTGCCAGCACCTTCGGGTGGGGGGCTGAAGCTTTCTTT. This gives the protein CASTFGWGAEAFF.

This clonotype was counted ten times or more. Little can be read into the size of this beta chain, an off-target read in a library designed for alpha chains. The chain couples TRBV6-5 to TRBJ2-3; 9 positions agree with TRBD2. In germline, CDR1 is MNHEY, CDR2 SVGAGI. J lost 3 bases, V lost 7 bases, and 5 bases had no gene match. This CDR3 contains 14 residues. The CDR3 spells CASMDSGGTDTQYF. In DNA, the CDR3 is TGTGCCAGCATGGATAGCGGGGGAACAGATACGCAGTATTTT.

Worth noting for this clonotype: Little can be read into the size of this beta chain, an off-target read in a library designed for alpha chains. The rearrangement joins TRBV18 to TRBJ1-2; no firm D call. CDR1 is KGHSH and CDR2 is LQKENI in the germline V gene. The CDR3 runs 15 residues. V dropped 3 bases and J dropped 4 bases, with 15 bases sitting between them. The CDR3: CASSPYTENLYGYTF. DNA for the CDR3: TGTGCCAGCTCACCGTATACGGAAAACCTCTATGGCTACACCTTC.

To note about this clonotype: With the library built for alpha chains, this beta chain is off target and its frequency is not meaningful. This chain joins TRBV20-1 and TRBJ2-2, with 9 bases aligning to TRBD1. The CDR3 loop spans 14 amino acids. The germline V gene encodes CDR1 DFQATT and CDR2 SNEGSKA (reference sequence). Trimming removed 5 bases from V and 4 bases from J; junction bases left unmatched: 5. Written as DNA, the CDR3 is TGCAGTGCTCCAACAGGGGGCGGCACCGGGGAGCTGTTTTTT. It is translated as CSAPTGGGTGELFF.